These 8 T cell receptor beta chains came from one sample sequenced in a study of cytomegalovirus exposure and HLA in healthy donors. Primers included in the PCR were 60 Vbeta and 13 Jbeta primers. The protocol was immunoSEQ multiplex PCR, while the TCRdb copy is restricted to in-frame clones and leaves out a portion. The sample has 130,000 to 150,000 clones, 80% seen once; the top ten hold about 5%. Sequencing was done on a sample of PBMCs. These TCRs come from a male donor in good health and CMV-seronegative.

The chain has TRBV19 and TRBJ2-1; possible D gene TRBD2, 5 bases. The CDR3 contains 15 residues. V was cut by 2 bases and J by 1 base, with 9 bases left in between. From germline, CDR1 is LNHDA and CDR2 SQIVND (reference sequence). Here the CDR3 DNA reads TGTGCCAGTAGTATAATCGGGGTTTCCTACAATGAGCAGTTCTTC. Protein sequence: CASSIIGVSYNEQFF.

The chain links TRBV7-2 to TRBJ2-2, with TRBD2 as a possible D gene (5 bases). Trimming removed 10 bases at V and 0 bases at J, with 12 bases between. The CDR3 is made up of 14 amino acids. Germline lookup yields CDR1 SGHTA and CDR2 FQGNSA. In DNA, the CDR3 is TGTGCCACCCAGACCGGGGCGAACACCGGGGAGCTGTTTTTT. Residues: CATQTGANTGELFF.

The chain employs TRBV30 and TRBJ1-5; D unresolved. The V end lost 0 bases, the J end lost 4 bases, and 10 bases lay between the germline ends. The CDR3 length is 14 residues. Germline CDR1 is GTSNPN and CDR2 is SVGIG (reference sequence). The CDR3, as DNA: TGTGCCTGGAGTGTAGACTCTGATAATCAGCCCCAGCATTTT. It yields the protein CAWSVDSDNQPQHF.

This clone was observed a few times. The chain links TRBV10-1 to TRBJ2-3, with TRBD2 as a possible D gene (5 bases). Germline V CDR1 and CDR2: WNHNN, SYGVQD (reference sequence). The CDR3 has 14 amino acids. V lost 8 bases, J lost 7 bases, and 19 bases lay in between. The CDR3 reads CASRPAGPSNTQYF. For the CDR3, the DNA is TGCGCCAGCCGCCCCGCGGGCCCTTCGAATACGCAGTATTTT.

This rearrangement joins TRBV16 to TRBJ2-5; D is unclear. This CDR3 has 13 amino acids. The germline V gene encodes CDR1 KGHSY and CDR2 FQNENV. V shed 0 bases and J shed 5 bases, with 7 bases lying between them. In DNA, the CDR3 is TGTGCCAGCAGCCAATCACAATGGGAGACCCAGTACTTC. It encodes CASSQSQWETQYF.

The CDR3 coding sequence is TGTGCCAGCAGCCCCCGGGACAACCAAGAGACCCAGTACTTC. As protein: CASSPRDNQETQYF. The V call is TRBV13, the J call TRBJ2-5; D possibly corresponds to TRBD1 (6 bases). The V end was cut by 5 bases, the J end by 0 bases, with 10 bases between. CDR3 length: 14 residues. Germline values: CDR1 PRHDT, CDR2 FYEKMQ (reference sequence).

V usage is TRBV4-1 and J usage is TRBJ2-7; D is uncertain. There are 16 residues in the CDR3. Germline CDR1 reads MGHRA; CDR2 reads YSYEKL. V was shortened by 3 bases and J by 0 bases, with 15 bases between the two germline ends. Here the CDR3 reads CASSHDPQANSYEQYF. CDR3 DNA sequence: TGCGCCAGCAGCCACGACCCCCAGGCTAACTCCTACGAGCAGTACTTC.

The genes are TRBV7-8 and TRBJ2-7, with D uncertain. The CDR3 extends over 14 amino acids. Germline values: CDR1 SGHVS, CDR2 FQNEAQ. The V end was cut by 2 bases, the J end by 0 bases, with 8 bases between. Here the CDR3 reads CASSLRTYSYEQYF. The DNA for the CDR3 is TGTGCCAGCAGCTTACGCACATACTCCTACGAGCAGTACTTC.